These 25 T cell receptor beta chains share one sample of origin, sequenced in a study of Graves' ophthalmopathy and Graves' hyperthyroidism. CDR3 regions of TCR beta were amplified from RNA transcripts. Investigators did first-round RT-PCR with HTBI primers, then second-round multiplex PCR. TCRdb re-called the multiplex PCR reads through MiXCR, storing one row per CDR3 protein. Here the sample spans roughly 1.1 million distinct CDR3 sequences, around a third being singletons. The sequenced sample was peripheral blood or thyroid tissue (not recorded which). The receptors were sampled from an adult man with Graves' hyperthyroidism.

This clonotype was observed many times. This chain links TRBV5-8 with TRBJ1-2; 9 bases are a match to TRBD1. The CDR3 is 14 residues long. V lost 4 bases, J lost 5 bases, and 6 bases stayed unmatched. CDR1 is SGHTS, CDR2 YDEGEE, per germline. The CDR3 here is CASSPGQGRYGYTF. Written as DNA, the CDR3 is TGTGCCAGCAGCCCCGGACAGGGGAGGTATGGCTACACCTTC.

This clonotype was picked up a small number of times. The J gene is TRBJ1-6, the V gene TRBV6-5; 8 nucleotides align to TRBD1. The V segment lost 0 bases and the J segment 7 bases; nucleotides outside the gene matches: 8. CDR1 MNHEY and CDR2 SVGAGI come from the germline V gene. The CDR3 has 17 residues. This chain's CDR3 is CASSYSPSDRVNSPLHF. The CDR3 nucleotides read TGTGCCAGCAGTTACTCCCCCTCGGACAGGGTCAATTCACCCCTCCACTTT.

As for this clonotype: Relative to the germline gene, one junction end is altered; a read error may explain this. The chain carries TRBV7-2 and TRBJ2-5, with D hard to call. The CDR3 is 15 residues long. Germline V CDR1 and CDR2: SGHTA, FQGNSA. CDR3 sequence reads: CASSQGPPGLGDQYF. CDR3 in DNA: TGCGCCAGCAGCCAAGGACCCCCCGGCCTGGGTGACCAGTACTTC.

About this clonotype: This sequence may be a read error, since a much larger clone differs from it by one base. The V gene is TRBV20-1, the J gene TRBJ2-7; D might be TRBD1 or TRBD2, each matching 5 bases. CDR1 and CDR2 from the germline V gene are DFQATT and SNEGSKA (reference sequence). CDR3 length equals 12 residues. This CDR3 reads CSARGTRYEQHF. The CDR3 DNA is TGCAGTGCTAGGGGGACCAGATACGAGCAGCACTTC.

The chain is built from TRBV6-5 and TRBJ1-5; D gene uncertain. This CDR3 is 17 amino acids long. Germline assignment: CDR1 MNHEY and CDR2 SVGAGI. Trimming pared 2 bases from V and 1 base from J, leaving 15 bases between. The CDR3 DNA reads as TGTGCCAGCAGTTACAACAAGGTTTTGGGCAGCAATCAGCCCCAGCATTTT. Amino acids: CASSYNKVLGSNQPQHF.

This clonotype came up many times. The gene calls are TRBV4-3 and TRBJ1-6; D is unresolved. Trimming left V 1 base short and J 10 bases short, with 14 bases between. The germline CDR1 and CDR2 sequences are LGHNA and YSLEER. This CDR3 has 15 amino acids. CDR3 amino acids: CASSQGRPSGSPLHF. CDR3 sequence (DNA): TGCGCCAGCAGCCAAGGGAGGCCGTCGGGATCACCCCTCCACTTT.

This clonotype appeared many times. CDR3 bases: TGTGCCAGTAGCCCCCGGTTGGGCCAGCCCCAGCATTTT. This translates into CASSPRLGQPQHF. The chain couples TRBV19 to TRBJ1-5; the D is unclear. V was shortened by 6 bases and J by 7 bases, with 13 bases between the two germline ends. Germline CDR1 and CDR2: LNHDA and SQIVND (reference sequence). The CDR3 has 13 residues.

This clonotype has just a few counts. The V call is TRBV18, the J call TRBJ1-5; D ambiguous. The V gene lost 2 bases and the J gene lost 9 bases, with 14 bases spanning the gap. Germline CDR1 is KGHSH and CDR2 is LQKENI. The CDR3 sequence is 14 residues long. CDR3 sequence: CASSPDSKVPPQHF. As DNA, the CDR3 is TGTGCCAGCTCACCAGATTCGAAGGTTCCGCCCCAGCATTTT.

The sample holds many counts of this clonotype. The CDR3: CAISAAMGKRNTEAFF. As DNA, the CDR3 is TGTGCCATCAGTGCGGCTATGGGGAAGAGGAACACTGAAGCTTTCTTT. The V and J genes are TRBV10-3 and TRBJ1-1; D gene ambiguous. CDR1 and CDR2 (germline): ENHRY, SYGVKD. V was trimmed by 4 bases and J by 1 base, leaving 16 bases between them. The CDR3 runs to 16 residues.

The chain is built from TRBV25-1 and TRBJ2-5; 9 bases match TRBD2. Germline assignment: CDR1 MGHDK and CDR2 SYGVNS. V shed 10 bases and J 0 bases; nucleotides not matched to a gene: 3. The CDR3 has 13 amino acids. CDR3 region: CATQRGDQETQYF. CDR3 nucleotides: TGTGCCACGCAGCGGGGGGACCAAGAGACCCAGTACTTC.

Points on this clonotype: Since a much larger clone is just one base distant, this may be a read error. The J gene is TRBJ2-7, the V gene TRBV11-2, with D unresolved. Germline loops: CDR1 SGHAT, CDR2 FQNNGV. The CDR3 covers 11 residues. For the CDR3, the DNA is TGTGCCAGCAGCTTACAGGACGAGCATTACTTC. Translated, it gives CASSLQDEHYF.

In its sample, this clonotype was seen many times. V usage is TRBV25-1 and J usage is TRBJ1-6; 10 bases are a match to TRBD1. Looked up from germline, CDR1 is MGHDK and CDR2 is SYGVNS. J lost 11 bases, V lost 9 bases, and 7 bases had no gene match. The CDR3 has 13 residues. The CDR3 bases are TGTGCCAGGACGGGACAGGGGAAGGCACCCCTCCACTTT. Amino acids: CARTGQGKAPLHF.

The V call is TRBV11-2, the J call TRBJ2-5, with 9 positions matching TRBD1. Germline V gene lookup returns CDR1 SGHAT and CDR2 FQNNGV. Trimming took 5 bases from V and 5 from J; bases not matched to a gene: 12. This CDR3 contains 16 residues. The CDR3 bases are TGTGCCAGCAGCCTGGGTCCCGGGACAGGGTACGAGACCCAGTACTTC. Encoded protein: CASSLGPGTGYETQYF.

This clonotype was seen at least ten times. V is TRBV16 and J is TRBJ2-7; D gene ambiguous. Per germline, CDR1 KGHSY and CDR2 FQNENV. V shed 7 bases and J shed 4 bases, with 17 bases lying between them. The CDR3 is made up of 14 amino acids. For the CDR3, the DNA is TGTGCCAGCAACTACCAATTGCAGACGTACGAGCAGTACTTC. Its translation: CASNYQLQTYEQYF.

This clonotype was seen many times. The genes are TRBV7-2 and TRBJ2-7; 8 bases are shared with TRBD1. V lost 6 bases and J lost 4; bases outside the gene matches: 11. Germline V gene lookup returns CDR1 SGHTA and CDR2 FQGNSA. CDR3 length: 15 amino acids. As DNA, the CDR3 is TGTGCCAGCAGAATAGTGGGGACAGGCGAATACGAGCAGTACTTC. This translates into CASRIVGTGEYEQYF. The whole variable domain, remainder taken from reference TRBV7-2 and TRBJ2-7, is GAGVSQSPSNKVTEKGKDVELRCDPISGHTALYWYRQSLGQGLEFLIYFQGNSAPDKSGLPSDRFSAERTGGSVSTLTIQRTQQEDSAVYLCASRIVGTGEYEQYFGPGTRLTVT.

The chain recombines TRBV5-6 with TRBJ1-2; 7 bases match TRBD1. Germline CDR1 reads SGHDT; CDR2 reads YYEEEE. This CDR3 comprises 14 residues. V was clipped by 2 bases and J by 6 bases; unmatched bases: 7. CDR3 protein: CASSFTQGSNGYTF. For the CDR3, the DNA is TGTGCCAGCAGCTTTACACAGGGGAGCAATGGCTACACCTTC.

This clonotype has a handful of counts. A much bigger clone sits one base away, suggesting this may be a read error. The gene calls are TRBV2 and TRBJ2-7; D is undetermined. This CDR3 is built from 8 residues. Germline V CDR1 and CDR2: SNHLY, FYNNEI. CDR3 region: CASNGQHF. As DNA, the CDR3 is TGTGCCAGCAACGGGCAGCACTTC. Drawing the rest from reference TRBV2 and TRBJ2-7, the complete variable domain is EPEVTQTPSHQVTQMGQEVILRCVPISNHLYFYWYRQILGQKVEFLVSFYNNEISEKSEIFDDQFSVERPDGSNFTLKIRSTKLEDSAMYFCASNGQHFGPGTRLTVT.

The chain carries TRBV6-5 and TRBJ1-6, with D possibly matching TRBD1 (6 bases). Deletions cut 5 bases from V and 2 bases from J, with 19 bases between. Germline values: CDR1 MNHEY, CDR2 SVGAGI. The CDR3 has 18 amino acids. The CDR3 DNA reads TGTGCCAGCAGTCTAAGGACAGCCGTGGGCGCCTATAATTCACCCCTCCACTTT. It is translated as CASSLRTAVGAYNSPLHF.

The table lists this clonotype with many counts. This rearrangement joins TRBV2 to TRBJ2-7, with a possible D match to TRBD2 (5 bases). This CDR3 comprises 11 residues. The V end lost 8 bases, the J end lost 9 bases, and 14 bases lay between the germline ends. Germline V gene sequence: CDR1 SNHLY, CDR2 FYNNEI. The CDR3 DNA is TGTGCCAGCGGGGAACGGAGGTTGCAGTACTTC. This sequence encodes CASGERRLQYF.

V and J are TRBV7-2 and TRBJ2-7, with TRBD2 matching over 7 bases. Trimming took 6 bases from V and 2 from J; bases not matched to a gene: 13. Germline CDR1 and CDR2: SGHTA and FQGNSA. This CDR3 comprises 16 residues. DNA for the CDR3: TGTGCCAGCAGGGAGAGCGGGGCGAGGGGCACCTACGAGCAGTACTTC. This sequence encodes CASRESGARGTYEQYF.

This clonotype showed up many times. The CDR3 reads CSVRGTRRYYTF. CDR3 nucleotides: TGCAGCGTTCGGGGGACCCGAAGATACTACACCTTC. The genes are TRBV29-1 and TRBJ1-2, with TRBD1 as a possible D gene (5 bases). The CDR3 is made up of 12 amino acids. Trimming took off 5 bases at V and 10 bases at J, with 17 bases between the two ends. Germline V lookup: CDR1 SQVTM, CDR2 ANQGSEA.

The chain couples TRBV5-8 to TRBJ1-1; 7 nucleotides match TRBD1. The CDR3 contains 17 residues. Per germline, CDR1 SGHTS and CDR2 YDEGEE. V dropped 5 bases and J dropped 0; count of bases not matched to a gene: 13. This CDR3 is CASSRYKTGRMNTEAFF. The CDR3 nucleotides read TGTGCCAGCAGTCGATACAAGACAGGGAGGATGAACACTGAAGCTTTCTTT.

In this sample, this clonotype turned up a few times. The chain has TRBV10-3 and TRBJ1-2; tentative D call: TRBD1 (5 bases). The length of the CDR3 is 15 residues. Trimming took off 10 bases at V and 6 bases at J, with 24 bases between the two ends. From germline, CDR1 is ENHRY and CDR2 SYGVKD. This CDR3 reads CASKPRAQGWHGYTF. In DNA form, the CDR3 reads TGTGCCAGCAAACCTAGAGCTCAGGGTTGGCATGGCTACACCTTC.

In this sample, this clonotype turned up a few times. The chain recombines TRBV6-2 or TRBV6-3 with TRBJ1-6; a possible D gene is TRBD1 (5 bases). V lost 7 bases and J 9 bases, leaving 10 bases between the germline ends. CDR1 is MNHEY and CDR2 is SVGEGT in the germline V gene. CDR3 size: 12 residues. The DNA of the CDR3 is TGTGCCAGCACCCTCGGGGGTTCACCCCTCCACTTT. Protein product: CASTLGGSPLHF.

This clonotype was seen repeatedly, ten times or more. The chain links TRBV7-2 to TRBJ1-5; 10 bases fit TRBD1. CDR3 length: 15 residues. Germline V gives CDR1 SGHTA, CDR2 FQGNSA. J gave up 3 bases and V 5 bases, and 4 bases lay outside the gene matches. Here the CDR3 reads CASSRGQGYNQPQHF. The CDR3 region has the DNA TGTGCCAGCAGCCGGGGACAGGGGTACAATCAGCCCCAGCATTTT.